One and the same sample provided the 2 T cell receptor beta chains below, sequenced in a study of early stage breast cancer tumors. Only in-frame clones appear in the TCRdb table, and some are missing; sequencing was by immunoSEQ multiplex PCR. This table has almost 55,000 clones, over 80% appearing once. Material for sequencing was blood. The receptors shown here come from an older person with breast cancer.

The chain is built from TRBV4-3 and TRBJ1-4; 7 bases are shared with TRBD1. Trimming at V came to 3 bases and at J to 4 bases, leaving 8 bases not matched to a gene. The CDR3 contains 16 residues. Germline V CDR1 and CDR2: LGHNA, YSLEER. CDR3 nucleotide sequence: TGCGCCAGCAGCCAGGATCGGACAGGCATTAATGAAAAACTGTTTTTT. The encoded protein is CASSQDRTGINEKLFF.

The rearrangement uses TRBV5-8 and TRBJ1-1; tentatively, D is TRBD1 (5 bases). V lost 8 bases to trimming and J lost 2 bases, with 16 bases between them. This CDR3 contains 14 residues. In germline, CDR1 is SGHTS, CDR2 YDEGEE. CDR3 sequence reads: CASSVGRVNTEAFF. The DNA of the CDR3 is TGTGCCAGTTCCGTGGGCAGGGTCAACACTGAAGCTTTCTTT.